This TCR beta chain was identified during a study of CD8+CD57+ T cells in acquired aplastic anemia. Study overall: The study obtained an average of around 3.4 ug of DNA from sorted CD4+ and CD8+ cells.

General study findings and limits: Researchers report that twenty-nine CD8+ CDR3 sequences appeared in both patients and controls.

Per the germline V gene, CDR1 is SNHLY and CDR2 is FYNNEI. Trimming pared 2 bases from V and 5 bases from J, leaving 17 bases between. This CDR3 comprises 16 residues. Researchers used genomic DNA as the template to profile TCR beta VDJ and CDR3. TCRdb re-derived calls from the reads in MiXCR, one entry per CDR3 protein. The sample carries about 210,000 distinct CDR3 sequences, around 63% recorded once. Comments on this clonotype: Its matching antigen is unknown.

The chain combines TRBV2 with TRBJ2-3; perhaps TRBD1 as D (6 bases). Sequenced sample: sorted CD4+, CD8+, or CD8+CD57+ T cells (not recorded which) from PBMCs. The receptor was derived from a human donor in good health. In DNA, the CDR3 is TGTGCCAGCAGTGAACTGGGGGCCCAAGGAGGAGATACGCAGTATTTT. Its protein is CASSELGAQGGDTQYF.